This entry describes one TCR beta chain. Its antigen is not identified. It may be a read error: a sequence one base away is much more abundant. Breast cancer patients provided tissue from their axillary draining lymph nodes. The sample comes from a study of breast tumors, draining lymph nodes, adjacent tissues. Overall study findings and caveats: Compared with basal-like, luminal-like tumors shared significantly more repertoire with nontumor tissue. Findings are consistent with lymph node origin and intratumoral expansion of most tumor T cells. Tumors had less TCR diversity than lymph nodes, more than nontumor tissue.

TCRdb recomputed calls from the multiplex PCR reads with MiXCR, one row per CDR3 protein. The sample shows under 150,000 distinct CDR3 sequences, more than 20% of them seen only once. The CDR3 contains 15 residues. Looked up from germline, CDR1 is SGHVT and CDR2 is SQSDAQ. Specimen: axillary lymph node tissue. The chain carries TRBV7-4 and TRBJ2-1, with TRBD2 matching 12 bases. The clonotype originates from a female donor with breast cancer. Some clones in this sample may be carry-over from other donors' samples. CDR3 loop: CAGSETSGSGDEQFF. CDR3 sequence (DNA): TGTGCCGGCAGCGAGACTAGCGGGAGTGGGGATGAGCAGTTCTTC.